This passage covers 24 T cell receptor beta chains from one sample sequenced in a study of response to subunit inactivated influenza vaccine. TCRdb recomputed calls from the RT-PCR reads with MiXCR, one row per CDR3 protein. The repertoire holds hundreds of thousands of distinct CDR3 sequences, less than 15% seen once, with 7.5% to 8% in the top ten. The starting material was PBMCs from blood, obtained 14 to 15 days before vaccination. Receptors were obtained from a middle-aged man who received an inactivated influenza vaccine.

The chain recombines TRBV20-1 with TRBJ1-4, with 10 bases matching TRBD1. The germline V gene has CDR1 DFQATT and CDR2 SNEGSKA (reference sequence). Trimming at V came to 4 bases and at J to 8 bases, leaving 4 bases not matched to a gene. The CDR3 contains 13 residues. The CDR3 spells CSATGTGEEKLFF. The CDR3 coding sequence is TGCAGTGCTACCGGGACAGGGGAAGAAAAACTGTTTTTT.

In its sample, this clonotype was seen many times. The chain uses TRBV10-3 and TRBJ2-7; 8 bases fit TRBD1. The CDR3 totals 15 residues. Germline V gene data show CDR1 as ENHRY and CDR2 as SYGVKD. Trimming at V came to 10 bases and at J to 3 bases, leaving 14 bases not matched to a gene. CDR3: CATYPGTGGHYEQYF. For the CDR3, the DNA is TGTGCCACGTACCCTGGGACAGGAGGACACTACGAGCAGTACTTC.

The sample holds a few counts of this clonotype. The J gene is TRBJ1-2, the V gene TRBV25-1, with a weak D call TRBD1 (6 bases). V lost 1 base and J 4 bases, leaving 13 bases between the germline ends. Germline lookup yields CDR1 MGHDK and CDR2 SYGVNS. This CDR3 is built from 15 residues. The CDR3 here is CASSEWGAQGYGYTF. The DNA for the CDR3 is TGTGCCAGCAGTGAATGGGGGGCGCAGGGCTATGGCTACACCTTC.

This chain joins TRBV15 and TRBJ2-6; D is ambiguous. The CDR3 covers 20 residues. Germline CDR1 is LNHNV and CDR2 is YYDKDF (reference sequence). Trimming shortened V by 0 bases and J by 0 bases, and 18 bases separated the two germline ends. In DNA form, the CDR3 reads TGTGCCACCAGCAGAGATCTTATGGGCAGCCGAGTCTCTGGGGCCAACGTCCTGACTTTC. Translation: CATSRDLMGSRVSGANVLTF. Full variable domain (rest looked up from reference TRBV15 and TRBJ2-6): DAMVIQNPRYQVTQFGKPVTLSCSQTLNHNVMYWYQQKSSQAPKLLFHYYDKDFNNEADTPDNFQSRRPNTSFCFLDIRSPGLGDTAMYLCATSRDLMGSRVSGANVLTFGAGSRLTVL.

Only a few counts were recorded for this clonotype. This CDR3 reads CASSLPSVLSYNEQFF. CDR3 coding DNA: TGTGCCAGCAGTCTTCCTAGCGTACTCTCCTACAATGAGCAGTTCTTC. The rearrangement joins TRBV6-2 or TRBV6-3 to TRBJ2-1, with TRBD2 as a possible D gene (6 bases). Germline V gives CDR1 MNHEY, CDR2 SVGEGT. The CDR3 totals 16 residues. Trimming took off 5 bases at V and 0 bases at J, with 14 bases between the two ends.

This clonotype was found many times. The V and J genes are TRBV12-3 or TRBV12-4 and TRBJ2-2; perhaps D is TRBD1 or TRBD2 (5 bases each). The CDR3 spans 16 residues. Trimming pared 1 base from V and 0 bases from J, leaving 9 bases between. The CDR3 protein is CASSLGGTANTGELFF. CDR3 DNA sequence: TGTGCCAGCAGTTTAGGGGGGACGGCGAACACCGGGGAGCTGTTTTTT.

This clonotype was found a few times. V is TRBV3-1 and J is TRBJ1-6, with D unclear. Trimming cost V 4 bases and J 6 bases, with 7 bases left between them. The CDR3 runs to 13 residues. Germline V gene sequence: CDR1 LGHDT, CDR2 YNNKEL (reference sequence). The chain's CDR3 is CASSRFSNSPLHF. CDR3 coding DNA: TGTGCCAGCAGCCGATTCTCTAATTCACCCCTCCACTTT.

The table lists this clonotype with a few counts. The CDR3 here is CVPGKETQYF. CDR3 nucleotides: TGTGTACCCGGCAAGGAGACCCAGTACTTC. The chain is built from TRBV12-3 or TRBV12-4 and TRBJ2-5; no reliable D call. This CDR3 has 10 residues.

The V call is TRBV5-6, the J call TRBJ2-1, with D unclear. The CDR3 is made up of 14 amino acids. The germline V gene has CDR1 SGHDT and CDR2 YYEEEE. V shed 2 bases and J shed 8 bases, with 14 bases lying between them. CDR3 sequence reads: CASSLGRWVYEQFF. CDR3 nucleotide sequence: TGTGCCAGCAGCTTAGGACGGTGGGTCTATGAGCAGTTCTTC.

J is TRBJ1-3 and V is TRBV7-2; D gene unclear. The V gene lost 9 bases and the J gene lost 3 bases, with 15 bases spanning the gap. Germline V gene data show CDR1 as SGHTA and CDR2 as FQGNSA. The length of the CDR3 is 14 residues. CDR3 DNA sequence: TGTGCCAGTCAAAGGGCTACTCATGGAAACACCATATATTTT. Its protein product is CASQRATHGNTIYF.

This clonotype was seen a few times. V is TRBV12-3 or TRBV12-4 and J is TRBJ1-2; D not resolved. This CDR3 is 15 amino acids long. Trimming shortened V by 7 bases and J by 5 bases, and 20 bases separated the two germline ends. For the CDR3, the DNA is TGTGCCAGCAACCTTGGGAATAACAGACGATATGGCTACACCTTC. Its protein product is CASNLGNNRRYGYTF.

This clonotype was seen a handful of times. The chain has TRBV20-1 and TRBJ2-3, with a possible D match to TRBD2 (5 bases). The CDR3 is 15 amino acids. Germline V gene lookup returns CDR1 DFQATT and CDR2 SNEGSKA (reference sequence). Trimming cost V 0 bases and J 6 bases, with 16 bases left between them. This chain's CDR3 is CSARDGRSRGDTQYF. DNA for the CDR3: TGCAGTGCTAGAGATGGAAGGTCCAGAGGGGATACGCAGTATTTT.

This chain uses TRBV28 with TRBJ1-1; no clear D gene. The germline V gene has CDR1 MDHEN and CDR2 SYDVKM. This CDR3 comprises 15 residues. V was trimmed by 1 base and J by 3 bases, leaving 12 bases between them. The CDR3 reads CASSLSWAQDTEAFF. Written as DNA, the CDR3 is TGTGCCAGCAGTTTATCATGGGCCCAGGACACTGAAGCTTTCTTT.

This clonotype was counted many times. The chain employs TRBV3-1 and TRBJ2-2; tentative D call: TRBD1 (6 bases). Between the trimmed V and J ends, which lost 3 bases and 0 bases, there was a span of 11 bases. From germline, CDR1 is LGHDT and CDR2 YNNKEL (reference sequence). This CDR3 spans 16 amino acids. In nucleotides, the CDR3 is TGTGCCAGCAGCCAGCGAGACAGGCCGAACACCGGGGAGCTGTTTTTT. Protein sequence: CASSQRDRPNTGELFF.

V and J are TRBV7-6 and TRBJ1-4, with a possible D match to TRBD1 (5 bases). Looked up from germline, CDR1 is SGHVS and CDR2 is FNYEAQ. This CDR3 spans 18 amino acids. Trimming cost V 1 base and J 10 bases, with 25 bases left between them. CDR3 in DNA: TGTGCCAGCAGCTTAGGTCTGGTCGGGACCCAAGAGTCCGGAAAACTGTTTTTT. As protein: CASSLGLVGTQESGKLFF.

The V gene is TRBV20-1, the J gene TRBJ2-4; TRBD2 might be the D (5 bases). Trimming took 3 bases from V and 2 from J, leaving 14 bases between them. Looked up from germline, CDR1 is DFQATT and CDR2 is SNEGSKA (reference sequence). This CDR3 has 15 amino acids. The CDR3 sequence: CSASRLGETKNIQYF. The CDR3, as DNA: TGCAGTGCTAGTCGATTGGGAGAGACCAAAAACATTCAGTACTTC.

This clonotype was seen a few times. CDR3 region: CASSYIQGGETQYF. For the CDR3, the DNA is TGTGCCAGCAGTTATATACAGGGCGGGGAGACCCAGTACTTC. The chain has TRBV6-5 and TRBJ2-5; the D gene is possibly TRBD1 (6 bases). The V end lost 3 bases, the J end lost 5 bases, and 13 bases lay between the germline ends. The CDR3 sequence is 14 residues long. In germline, CDR1 is MNHEY, CDR2 SVGAGI.

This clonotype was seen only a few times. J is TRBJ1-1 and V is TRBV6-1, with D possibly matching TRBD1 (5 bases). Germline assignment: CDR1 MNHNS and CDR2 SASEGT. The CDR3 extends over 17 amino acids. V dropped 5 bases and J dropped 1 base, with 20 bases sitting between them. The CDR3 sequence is CASSLIREGLRNTEAFF. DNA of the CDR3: TGTGCCAGCAGTCTCATTCGGGAGGGGTTGAGGAACACTGAAGCTTTCTTT.

The CDR3 spells CASSLDAGDVYEQYF. CDR3 coding DNA: TGCGCCAGCAGCTTGGATGCGGGAGATGTATACGAGCAGTACTTC. V gene TRBV5-1 combines with J gene TRBJ2-7; 7 bases line up with TRBD2. The germline gives CDR1 SGHRS, CDR2 YFSETQ. Unmatched junction bases numbered 7, after V lost 0 bases and J lost 4 bases. The CDR3 is made up of 15 amino acids.

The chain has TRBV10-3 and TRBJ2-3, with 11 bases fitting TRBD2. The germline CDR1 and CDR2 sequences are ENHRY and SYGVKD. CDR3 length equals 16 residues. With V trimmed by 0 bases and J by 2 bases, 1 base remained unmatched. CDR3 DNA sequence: TGTGCCATCAGTGAGTCTAGCGGGGGGGCCACAGATACGCAGTATTTT. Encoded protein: CAISESSGGATDTQYF.

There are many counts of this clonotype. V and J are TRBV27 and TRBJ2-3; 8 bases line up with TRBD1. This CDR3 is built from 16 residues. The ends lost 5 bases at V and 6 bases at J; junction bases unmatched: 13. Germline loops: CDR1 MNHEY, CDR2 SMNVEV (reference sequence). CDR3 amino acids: CASSLGLTGGSDTQYF. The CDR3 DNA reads TGTGCCAGCAGTCTCGGGCTAACAGGGGGGAGTGATACGCAGTATTTT.

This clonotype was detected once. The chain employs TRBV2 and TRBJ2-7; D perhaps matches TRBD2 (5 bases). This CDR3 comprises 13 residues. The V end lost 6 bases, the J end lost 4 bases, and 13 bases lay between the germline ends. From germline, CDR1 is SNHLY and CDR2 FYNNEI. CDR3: CASRKVGRYEQYF. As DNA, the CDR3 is TGTGCCAGCAGAAAAGTAGGGAGATACGAGCAGTACTTC.

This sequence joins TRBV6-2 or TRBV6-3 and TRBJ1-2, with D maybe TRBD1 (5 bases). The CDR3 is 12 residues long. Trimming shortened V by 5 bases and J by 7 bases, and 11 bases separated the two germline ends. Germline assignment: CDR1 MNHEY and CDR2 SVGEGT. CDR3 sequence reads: CASSDQGSGYTF. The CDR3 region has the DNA TGTGCCAGCAGTGACCAGGGCTCTGGCTACACCTTC.

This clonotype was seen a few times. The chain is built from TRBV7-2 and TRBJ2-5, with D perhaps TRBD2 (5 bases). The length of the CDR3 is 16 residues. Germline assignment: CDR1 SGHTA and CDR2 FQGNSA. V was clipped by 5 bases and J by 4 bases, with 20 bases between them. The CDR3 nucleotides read TGTGCCAGCAGCCTGCGGTCAGCGGTCCACCGAGAGACCCAGTACTTC. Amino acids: CASSLRSAVHRETQYF.